This passage covers 2 T cell receptor beta chains from one sample sequenced in a study of Graves' ophthalmopathy and Graves' hyperthyroidism. Investigators amplified TCR beta CDR3 regions from RNA transcripts. HTBI-primed first-round RT-PCR preceded second-round multiplex PCR. A single record per CDR3 protein comes from TCRdb applying MiXCR to the multiplex PCR reads. Here the sample spans 650,000 to 900,000 distinct CDR3 sequences, approximately 40% being singletons. Sequencing was carried out using peripheral blood. The receptors shown here come from an adult man with Graves' ophthalmopathy.

This clonotype was observed at least ten times. The rearrangement links TRBV7-9 to TRBJ1-4; TRBD1 might be the D (6 bases). V lost 5 bases to trimming and J lost 6 bases, with 13 bases between them. This CDR3 comprises 14 residues. CDR1 and CDR2 (germline): SEHNR, FQNEAQ (reference sequence). CDR3 in amino acids: CASSRTGLDEKLFF. In DNA, the CDR3 is TGTGCCAGCAGCCGCACAGGGTTGGATGAAAAACTGTTTTTT.

The chain links TRBV14 to TRBJ1-2, with TRBD1 as a possible D gene (5 bases). This CDR3 region has 13 residues. CDR1 is SGHDN and CDR2 is FVKESK in the germline V gene. The V end lost 3 bases, the J end lost 4 bases, and 9 bases lay between the germline ends. As DNA, the CDR3 is TGTGCCAGCAGCCAGGGGGAAAGCTATGGCTACACCTTC. Residues: CASSQGESYGYTF.